Sequencing of this TCR beta chain was carried out in a study of CD8 T cells in Susac syndrome. It was with random hexamers that roughly 0.5 to 1 ug RNA was reverse transcribed. With immunoSEQ multiplex PCR, TCR beta CDR3 was amplified across 54 Vbeta and 13 Jbeta. A single record per CDR3 protein comes from TCRdb applying MiXCR to the immunoSEQ multiplex PCR reads. The repertoire includes about 210,000 distinct CDR3 sequences, approximately 95% of them detected once, and 0.075% to 0.095% sits in the top ten. The CDR3 is 15 amino acids. After removal of 4 bases from V and 4 bases from J, the junction contained 5 bases not matched to a gene. The germline CDR1 and CDR2 sequences are SGHDT and YYEEEE. TCR beta sequencing was performed on blood CD8+ and CD4+ T cells. Treatment-naive patients with stable or active relapsing-remitting disease were the multiple sclerosis controls. Negative magnetic isolation gave CD8+ and CD4+ cells; FACS enriched CD8+ TEMRA.

Sample: CD4+ T cells from PBMCs. The chain has TRBV5-6 and TRBJ2-1; 10 nucleotides line up with TRBD2. This TCR was recovered from a human donor with multiple sclerosis. CDR3 sequence reads: CASSAAGGPYNEQFF. CDR3 nucleotides: TGTGCCAGCAGCGCAGCGGGGGGGCCTTACAATGAGCAGTTCTTC.